This paragraph covers one T cell receptor (beta chain) sequence. Its specificity is unknown. These data originate in a study of cytomegalovirus exposure and HLA in healthy donors. Study-level findings and limits: First-cohort TCR clusters tended to co-occur in the approximately 110 validation repertoires, a later analysis found.

V trimming: 0 bases; J trimming: 3 bases; junction bases outside the gene matches: 1. CDR1 is GTSNPN and CDR2 is SVGIG in the germline V gene (reference sequence). This CDR3 has 15 amino acids. Profiling relied on immunoSEQ multiplex PCR, and the TCRdb table lists in-frame clones only, not all of them. The data hold 150,000 to 200,000 clones, with roughly 89% observed a single time. This rearrangement joins TRBV30 to TRBJ2-7, with 14 bases aligning to TRBD2. Sequenced material: PBMCs. This receptor was identified in a woman under 40 in good health and CMV-seronegative. The CDR3 DNA reads TGTGCCTGGAGTGTAGGACTAGCGGGAGGCTACGAGCAGTACTTC. Translation gives CAWSVGLAGGYEQYF.